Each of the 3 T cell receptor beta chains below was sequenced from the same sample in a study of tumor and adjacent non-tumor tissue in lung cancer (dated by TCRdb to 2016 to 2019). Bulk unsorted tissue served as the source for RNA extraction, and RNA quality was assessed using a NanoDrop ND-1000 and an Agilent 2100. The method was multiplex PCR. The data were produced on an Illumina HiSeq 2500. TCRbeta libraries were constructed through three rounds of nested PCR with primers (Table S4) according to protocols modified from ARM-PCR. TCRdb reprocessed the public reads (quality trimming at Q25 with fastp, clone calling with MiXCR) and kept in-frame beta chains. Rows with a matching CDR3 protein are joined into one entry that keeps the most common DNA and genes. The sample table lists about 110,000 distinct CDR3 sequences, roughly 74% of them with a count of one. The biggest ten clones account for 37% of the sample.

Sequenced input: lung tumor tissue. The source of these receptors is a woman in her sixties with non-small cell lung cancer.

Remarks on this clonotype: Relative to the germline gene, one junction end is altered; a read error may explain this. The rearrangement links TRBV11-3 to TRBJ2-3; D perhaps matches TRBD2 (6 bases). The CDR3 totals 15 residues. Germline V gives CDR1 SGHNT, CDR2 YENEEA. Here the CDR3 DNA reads TGTGCCAGCAGCCCCGCCGGGCGGGGAAGTCATACTCAGTATTTT. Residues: CASSPAGRGSHTQYF.

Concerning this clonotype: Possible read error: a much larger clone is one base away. The CDR3 DNA is TGTGCCTGGAGTATACGGGAGACCCAGTACTTC. Translation: CAWSIRETQYF. The genes are TRBV30 and TRBJ2-5; the D is unclear. Germline CDR1 reads GTSNPN; CDR2 reads SVGIG (reference sequence). The CDR3 runs 11 residues. Between the trimmed V and J ends, which lost 2 bases and 5 bases, there was a span of 6 bases. Full variable domain (outside the CDR3, taken from reference TRBV30 and TRBJ2-5): SQTIHQWPATLVQPVGSPLSLECTVEGTSNPNLYWYRQAAGRGLQLLFYSVGIGQISSEVPQNLSASRPQDRQFILSSKKLLLSDSGFYLCAWSIRETQYFGPGTRLLVL.

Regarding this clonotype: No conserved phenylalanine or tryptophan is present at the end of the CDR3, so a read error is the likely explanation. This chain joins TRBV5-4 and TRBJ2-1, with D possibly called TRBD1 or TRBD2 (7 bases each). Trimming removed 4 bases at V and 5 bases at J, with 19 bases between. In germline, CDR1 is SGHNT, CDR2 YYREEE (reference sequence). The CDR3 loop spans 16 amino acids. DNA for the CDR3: TGTGCCAGCAGCCAGGGGGGGCGGGGTTCCAACAATGAGCAGTTCTCC. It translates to CASSQGGRGSNNEQFS.